Listed here are 21 T cell receptor beta chains from one sample, sequenced in a study of a mutant IDH1 vaccine in newly diagnosed glioma. Noted time point: week 47, end of study. The vaccine gave 300 ug of a 20-mer mutant IDH1 peptide subcutaneously per dose. The data were produced by immunoSEQ multiplex PCR, yet TCRdb's version contains in-frame clones alone and is incomplete. The sample has around 94,000 clones, over 85% seen once. What these receptors recognize is not known. The material was PBMCs, obtained from a glioma patient whose treatment included an IDH1 peptide vaccine. These receptors originate from a woman aged 45-65 years with glioma.

This chain links TRBV6-1 with TRBJ1-2; no clear D gene. Germline-derived CDR1 and CDR2 are MNHNS and SASEGT. This CDR3 has 14 amino acids. The V and J ends lost 1 base and 4 bases respectively, with 10 bases between them. CDR3 amino acids: CASSEGPQSYGYTF. DNA of the CDR3: TGTGCCAGCAGTGAAGGCCCGCAGAGCTATGGCTACACCTTC.

To note about this clone: This sample also contains other DNA sequences that code for the same CDR3. CDR3 loop: CASSLGGNSPLHF. In DNA form, the CDR3 reads TGCGCCAGCAGCTTGGGGGGGAATTCACCCCTCCACTTT. The chain joins TRBV5-1 to TRBJ1-6; maybe TRBD1 (5 bases). The germline V and J ends were trimmed by 0 bases and 7 bases, with 5 bases remaining between them. The CDR3 length is 13 residues. The germline gives CDR1 SGHRS, CDR2 YFSETQ.

The chain links TRBV28 to TRBJ2-4; 7 nucleotides agree with TRBD1. The CDR3 runs 11 residues. The V and J ends lost 4 bases and 9 bases, in that order; junction bases with no gene match: 0. The germline V gene encodes CDR1 MDHEN and CDR2 SYDVKM. The CDR3 bases are TGTGCCAGCAGTTACAGGGGCATTCAGTACTTC. This codes for CASSYRGIQYF.

The chain recombines TRBV15 with TRBJ2-3, with TRBD1 matching over 7 bases. V dropped 2 bases and J dropped 7; count of bases not matched to a gene: 6. The CDR3 is 14 residues long. Germline-derived CDR1 and CDR2 are LNHNV and YYDKDF (reference sequence). In nucleotides, the CDR3 is TGTGCCACCAGCAGACCGGGACAGACTTATACGCAGTATTTT. This sequence encodes CATSRPGQTYTQYF.

The genes are TRBV7-2 and TRBJ1-5; D possibly corresponds to TRBD1 (5 bases). Trimming removed 2 bases from V and 5 bases from J, with 13 bases in between. The CDR3 is 15 residues long. Germline V gene data show CDR1 as SGHTA and CDR2 as FQGNSA. The CDR3 sequence: CASSLMATVDQPQHF. CDR3 sequence (DNA): TGTGCCAGCAGCTTAATGGCGACAGTGGATCAGCCCCAGCATTTT.

The chain recombines TRBV2 with TRBJ2-7, with D perhaps matching TRBD1 (6 bases). From germline, CDR1 is SNHLY and CDR2 FYNNEI. This CDR3 has 13 residues. V was trimmed by 6 bases and J by 3 bases, leaving 12 bases between them. CDR3 sequence reads: CASRVPDSYEQYF. Here the CDR3 DNA reads TGTGCCAGCAGGGTCCCGGACAGCTACGAGCAGTACTTC.

The chain is built from TRBV9 and TRBJ1-2; 7 positions agree with TRBD1. CDR3 length equals 13 residues. Per germline, CDR1 SGDLS and CDR2 YYNGEE. V shed 7 bases and J 7 bases; nucleotides not matched to a gene: 10. The CDR3 DNA reads TGTGCCAGCTTCAGCGGCAGGGGGATTGGCTACACCTTC. Its translation: CASFSGRGIGYTF.

The J gene is TRBJ1-4, the V gene TRBV10-2; TRBD1 is a possible D gene (6 bases). CDR3 size: 16 residues. V was clipped by 3 bases and J by 7 bases, with 18 bases between them. The germline gives CDR1 WSHSY, CDR2 SAAADI. The CDR3 region is CASSEVPRGLGEKLFF. The CDR3, as DNA: TGCGCCAGCAGTGAAGTCCCCAGGGGCTTGGGTGAAAAACTGTTTTTT.

This clone was detected once. V is TRBV28 and J is TRBJ2-1; 8 bases fit TRBD1. Losses at the gene ends were 5 bases for V and 6 bases for J; bases not matched to a gene: 9. Looked up from germline, CDR1 is MDHEN and CDR2 is SYDVKM. The CDR3 has 15 residues. The CDR3 sequence: CASSARGRVSNEQFF. DNA for the CDR3: TGTGCCAGCAGTGCCAGGGGGCGAGTAAGCAATGAGCAGTTCTTC.

The rearrangement joins TRBV25-1 to TRBJ2-7, with 11 nucleotides matching TRBD2. CDR3 length equals 15 residues. Germline V CDR1 and CDR2: MGHDK, SYGVNS. The trim removed 5 bases at V and 5 bases at J, leaving 8 bases unmatched. CDR3 region: CASSIRLAGGHEQYF. The CDR3, as DNA: TGTGCCAGCAGTATCCGTCTAGCGGGAGGCCACGAGCAGTACTTC.

The chain has TRBV30 and TRBJ2-3; possible D gene TRBD1, 5 bases. CDR1 is GTSNPN, CDR2 SVGIG, per germline (reference sequence). CDR3 length equals 14 residues. V lost 4 bases and J 2 bases, leaving 13 bases between the germline ends. Here the CDR3 reads CAWNPDSYTDTQYF. In DNA form, the CDR3 reads TGTGCCTGGAACCCAGACAGTTACACAGATACGCAGTATTTT.

This sequence joins TRBV7-9 and TRBJ1-2, with D possibly TRBD1 on 5 matching bases. From germline, CDR1 is SEHNR and CDR2 FQNEAQ (reference sequence). Trimming left V 0 bases short and J 8 bases short, with 13 bases between. CDR3 size: 14 residues. CDR3: CASSLAWDRGGYTF. In DNA, the CDR3 is TGTGCCAGCAGCTTAGCATGGGACCGTGGGGGCTACACCTTC.

This rearrangement joins TRBV7-9 to TRBJ1-4, with D perhaps matching TRBD1 (5 bases). The CDR3 consists of 14 residues. Deletions cut 5 bases from V and 7 bases from J, with 14 bases between. Germline CDR1 is SEHNR and CDR2 is FQNEAQ (reference sequence). This CDR3 is CASSPLGVGEKLFF. DNA of the CDR3: TGTGCCAGCAGCCCCCTGGGGGTGGGTGAAAAACTGTTTTTT.

This clone came up a few times. The chain combines TRBV6-5 with TRBJ2-7; 7 bases map to TRBD1. In germline, CDR1 is MNHEY, CDR2 SVGAGI. The CDR3 is made up of 11 amino acids. The V gene end was trimmed by 2 bases and the J gene end by 13 bases; junction bases not matched to a gene: 5. This CDR3 reads CASSYGTALYF. In DNA, the CDR3 is TGTGCCAGCAGTTACGGGACAGCCCTATACTTC.

The chain carries TRBV10-2 and TRBJ1-3; a weak D match, TRBD1 (5 bases). Germline V gene lookup returns CDR1 WSHSY and CDR2 SAAADI. Trimming removed 6 bases from V and 2 bases from J, with 11 bases in between. CDR3 length equals 14 residues. Here the CDR3 DNA reads TGCGCCAGCAGCTCCGGGGGTACTGGAAACACCATATATTTT. It codes for CASSSGGTGNTIYF.

The chain carries TRBV28 and TRBJ2-1, with 7 bases identical to TRBD1. Trimming removed 6 bases from V and 6 bases from J; junction bases left unmatched: 11. The germline gives CDR1 MDHEN, CDR2 SYDVKM. CDR3 size: 15 residues. DNA of the CDR3: TGTGCCAGCAGCAAGACAGGGTTGGATGGCAATGAGCAGTTCTTC. The encoded protein is CASSKTGLDGNEQFF.

The chain links TRBV9 to TRBJ1-2; 8 bases agree with TRBD1. The length of the CDR3 is 14 residues. Germline V gene data show CDR1 as SGDLS and CDR2 as YYNGEE. The trim removed 4 bases at V and 4 bases at J, leaving 6 bases unmatched. CDR3 sequence (DNA): TGTGCCAGCAGCTATGGACAGGGAGGCTATGGCTACACCTTC. This sequence encodes CASSYGQGGYGYTF.

The chain employs TRBV10-3 and TRBJ2-3; 11 nucleotides agree with TRBD2. Germline V gene data show CDR1 as ENHRY and CDR2 as SYGVKD. V shed 0 bases and J 3 bases; nucleotides not matched to a gene: 11. The CDR3 totals 19 residues. CDR3: CAISESRLAGGQKTDTQYF. The CDR3 bases are TGTGCCATCAGTGAGTCCCGGCTAGCGGGAGGCCAAAAAACAGATACGCAGTATTTT.

V and J are TRBV6-1 and TRBJ2-7; unclear D gene. The CDR3 totals 13 residues. Germline-derived CDR1 and CDR2 are MNHNS and SASEGT. V was pared by 7 bases and J by 1 base, with 11 bases between. CDR3 loop: CASIPGDSYEQYF. CDR3 nucleotides: TGTGCCAGCATCCCTGGGGATTCCTACGAGCAGTACTTC.

This chain links TRBV7-9 with TRBJ2-1, with TRBD2 matching 13 bases. Germline lookup yields CDR1 SEHNR and CDR2 FQNEAQ (reference sequence). The CDR3 has 13 residues. J was trimmed by 11 bases and V by 10 bases; bases with no gene match: 8. CDR3: CATGTSGNVQQFF. DNA of the CDR3: TGTGCCACCGGGACTAGCGGGAATGTACAGCAGTTCTTC.

This sequence joins TRBV13 and TRBJ1-1, with D unresolved. V gave up 8 bases and J gave up 10 bases, with 11 bases separating them. The CDR3 has 10 residues. Germline CDR1 reads PRHDT; CDR2 reads FYEKMQ (reference sequence). Here the CDR3 DNA reads TGTGCCAGCGCCAACCGGGGAGCTTTCTTT. Protein: CASANRGAFF.